The clone carrying this T cell receptor beta chain was counted at least ten times. As it was prepared, the TCRbeta library received unique molecular identifiers. Via MiXCR, TCRdb re-called the PCR reads, giving one row per CDR3 protein. The table shows 200,000 to 250,000 distinct CDR3 sequences, with approximately 10% occurring only once. This entry comes from a study of T-cell reconstitution after alpha-beta-depleted transplantation in children. Germline V CDR1 and CDR2: SGHAT, FQNNGV. J was trimmed by 4 bases and V by 5 bases; bases with no gene match: 4. The CDR3 is made up of 13 amino acids. The chain carries TRBV11-2 and TRBJ1-2; TRBD1 aligns across 7 bases. This TCR was recovered from a human donor who donated a stem cell graft to a child with acute lymphoblastic leukemia. The starting material was PBMCs from the stem cell graft donor, obtained from the stem cell graft. For the CDR3, the DNA is TGTGCCAGCAGCCCGGGACAGAGCTATGGCTACACCTTC. Translated: CASSPGQSYGYTF. Looking up the rest from reference TRBV11-2 and TRBJ1-2 gives the full variable domain: EAGVAQSPRYKIIEKRQSVAFWCNPISGHATLYWYQQILGQGPKLLIQFQNNGVVDDSQLPKDRFSAERLKGVDSTLKIQPAKLEDSAVYLCASSPGQSYGYTFGSGTRLTVV.